This TCR beta chain was profiled in a study of blood T cell repertoires in COVID-19. Study background: The samples span acute and convalescent COVID-19 from the United States, Italy and Spain.

Between the trimmed V and J ends, which lost 0 bases and 6 bases, there was a span of 14 bases. Germline assignment: CDR1 LGHNA and CDR2 YSLEER. This CDR3 comprises 15 residues. This clone was observed a handful of times. Generated by immunoSEQ multiplex PCR, the TCRdb table keeps only in-frame clones and is missing some. This table holds about 47,000 clones, about 83% found once. The rearrangement joins TRBV4-3 to TRBJ1-1; possible D gene TRBD1, 5 bases. This sequence originates from a man between 65 and 80 years old with active COVID-19. Sequences were obtained from peripheral blood. CDR3 nucleotide sequence: TGCGCCAGCAGCCAAGATTTGCCAGGGAAGGCTGAAGCTTTCTTT. It is translated as CASSQDLPGKAEAFF.